This T cell receptor beta chain was obtained from a study of cytomegalovirus exposure and HLA in healthy donors. Study conclusions and caveats: TCR beta sequences reportedly predicted most subjects' HLA-A and HLA-B alleles accurately. TCR beta V segments were, for the most part, productive about 87% or about 30% of the time in an earlier analysis.

Germline lookup yields CDR1 MGHRA and CDR2 YSYEKL. Trimming took 0 bases from V and 10 from J, leaving 18 bases between them. CDR3 length: 15 residues. To note about this clone: Its antigen remains unknown.

The PCR employed 60 Vbeta primers together with 13 Jbeta primers. Sequenced by immunoSEQ multiplex PCR; TCRdb stores in-frame clones only, minus some. In the table there are 150,000 or so clones, 65% to 85% of which are singletons. The sequenced material came from PBMCs. The chain carries TRBV4-1 and TRBJ1-1, with D unresolved. This sequence was found in a man aged 18 to 29 in good health and CMV-seronegative. CDR3 amino acids: CASSQDRIGQVGAFF. CDR3 DNA: TGCGCCAGCAGCCAAGATCGTATTGGGCAGGTAGGAGCTTTCTTT.